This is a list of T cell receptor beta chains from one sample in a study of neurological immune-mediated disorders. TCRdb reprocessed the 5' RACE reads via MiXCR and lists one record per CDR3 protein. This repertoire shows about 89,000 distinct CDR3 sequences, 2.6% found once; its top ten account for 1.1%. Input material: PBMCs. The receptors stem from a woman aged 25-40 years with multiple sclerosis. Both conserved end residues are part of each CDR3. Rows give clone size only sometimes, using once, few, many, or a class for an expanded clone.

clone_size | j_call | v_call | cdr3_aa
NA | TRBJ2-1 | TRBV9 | CASSVADPTTLFF
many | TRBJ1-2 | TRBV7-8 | CALIQGNGYTF
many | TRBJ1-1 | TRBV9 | CASSGPHGEAFF
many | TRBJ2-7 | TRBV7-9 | CASSLKTSALEQYF
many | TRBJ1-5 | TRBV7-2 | CASSPHTSQPQHF
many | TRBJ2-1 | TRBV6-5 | CASRTDRGFYNEQFF
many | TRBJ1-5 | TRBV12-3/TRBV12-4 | CASSFLDSNQPQHF
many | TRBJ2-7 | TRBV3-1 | CASSPLGGEQYF
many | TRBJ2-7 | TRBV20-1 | CSATAPGQGSYEQYF
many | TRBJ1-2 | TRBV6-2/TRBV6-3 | CASAAVNYGYTF
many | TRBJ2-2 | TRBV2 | CASRQGGANTGELFF
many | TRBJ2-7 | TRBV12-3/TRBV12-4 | CASSQTFYEQYF
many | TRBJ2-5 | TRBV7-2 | CASSLATGTSGATQYF
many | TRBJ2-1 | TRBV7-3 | CASSLRGGRLAGASYNEQFF
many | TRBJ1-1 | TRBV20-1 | CSARWGFTEAFF
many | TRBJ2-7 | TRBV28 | CASSLSQAFYEQYF
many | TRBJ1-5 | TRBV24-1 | CATQGYNQPQHF
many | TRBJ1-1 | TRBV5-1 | CASSLTGSTEAFF
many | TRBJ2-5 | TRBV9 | CASSVELGHQETQYF
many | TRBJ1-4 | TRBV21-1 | CASSRSGDRVGEKLFF
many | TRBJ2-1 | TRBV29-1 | CSVEGTSFYNEQFF
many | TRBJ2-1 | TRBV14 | CASSLDRGAYNEQFF
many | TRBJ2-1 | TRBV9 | CASSPREGSYNEQFF
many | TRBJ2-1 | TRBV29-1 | CSVEGWVGTSGRVYEQFF
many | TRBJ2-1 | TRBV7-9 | CASSLSGMDFNEQFF
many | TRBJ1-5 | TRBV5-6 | CASSQSTLNQPQHF
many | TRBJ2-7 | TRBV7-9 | CASTPGTAPYEQYF
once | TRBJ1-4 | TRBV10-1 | CASSEGGAQNEKLFF
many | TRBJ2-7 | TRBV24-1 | CATSDSRTTYEQYF
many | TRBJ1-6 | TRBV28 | CASSLNSPLHF
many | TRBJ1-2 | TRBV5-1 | CASSGTGDLNGYTF
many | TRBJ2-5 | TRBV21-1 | CASSTITSAQETQYF
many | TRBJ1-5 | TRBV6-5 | CASAKGRKGQPQHF
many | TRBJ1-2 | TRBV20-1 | CSARDLGTSYGYTF
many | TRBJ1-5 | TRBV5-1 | CASSLLGGDSNQPQHF
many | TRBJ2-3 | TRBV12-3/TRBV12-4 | CASSLGGQYF
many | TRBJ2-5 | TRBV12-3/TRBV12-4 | CASSLGGTSSTWDF
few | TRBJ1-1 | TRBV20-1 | CSARGVAVTEAFF
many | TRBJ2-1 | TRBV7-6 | CASSPDRVDNEQFF
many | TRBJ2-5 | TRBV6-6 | CASSYFRDRVGWETQYF
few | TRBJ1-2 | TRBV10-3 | CAIQGPERGINYGYTF
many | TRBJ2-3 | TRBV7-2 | CASSLTLASDTQYF
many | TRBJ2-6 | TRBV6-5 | CASSYSTSGRKGSGANVLTF
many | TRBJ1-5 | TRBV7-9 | CASSSGTAYSNQPQHF
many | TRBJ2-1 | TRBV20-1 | CSAFTSGRAGSEQFF
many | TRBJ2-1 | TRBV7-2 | CASSGQGTINEQFF
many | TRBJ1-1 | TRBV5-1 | CASSGGQVENTEAFF
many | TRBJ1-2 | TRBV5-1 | CASRPRDDGTGYTF
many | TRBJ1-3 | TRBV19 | CASSMRSSGNTIYF
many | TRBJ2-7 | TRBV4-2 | CASSQDQSGSGWEQYF
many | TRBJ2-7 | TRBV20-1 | CSARTPTSGTSSYEQYF
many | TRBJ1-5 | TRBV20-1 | CSARSGGTGGTHSNQPQHF
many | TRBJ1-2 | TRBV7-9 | CASSLDYGYTF
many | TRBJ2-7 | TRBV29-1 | CSVGTVPYEQYF
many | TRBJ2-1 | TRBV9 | CASSLTYTGSSYNEQFF